Reported below is one TCR beta chain. This sample stems from a study of T-cell reconstitution after alpha-beta-depleted transplantation in children. Unique molecular identifiers tagged the TCRbeta library. TCRdb used MiXCR to reprocess the PCR reads, holding one entry per CDR3 protein. The repertoire holds approximately 240,000 distinct CDR3 sequences, with around 8.9% as singletons. Per germline, CDR1 DFQATT and CDR2 SNEGSKA (reference sequence). V was shortened by 3 bases and J by 9 bases, with 9 bases between the two germline ends. This CDR3 is 11 amino acids long. The rearrangement uses TRBV20-1 and TRBJ2-1; D may be TRBD2 (6 bases). The starting material was PBMCs from the stem cell graft donor, obtained from the stem cell graft. The clonotype was recovered from a human donor who donated a stem cell graft to a child with SCID. The CDR3 region has the DNA TGCAGTGCTAGCGGGAGTCTTGAGCAGTTCTTC. This encodes CSASGSLEQFF.